These 10 T cell receptor beta chains were all obtained from the same sample, sequenced in a study of T cells in Graves' hyperthyroidism and ophthalmopathy. Template material for amplifying TCR beta CDR3 regions consisted of RNA transcripts. TCR CDR3 underwent first-round RT-PCR with the HTBI primer set. From the multiplex PCR reads, TCRdb called clonotypes with MiXCR, one entry per CDR3 protein. The sample records hundreds of thousands of distinct CDR3 sequences, nearly 45% being singletons. The sample comprised peripheral blood or thyroid tissue (not recorded which). These receptors were collected from an adult man with Graves' disease, either hyperthyroidism or ophthalmopathy (not recorded which).

In the case of this clonotype: One junction end disagrees with the germline gene, perhaps due to a read error. The V and J genes are TRBV7-9 and TRBJ1-1, with TRBD1 as a possible D gene (6 bases). The CDR3 is 13 amino acids. Germline CDR1 is SEHNR and CDR2 is FQNEAQ (reference sequence). The CDR3: CASGLQGSTEAFF. CDR3 in DNA: TGTGCCAGCGGCCTACAGGGTAGTACTGAAGCTTTCTTC.

CDR3 region: CASSWESGGAQPQHF. The CDR3 nucleotides are TGTGCCAGCAGTTGGGAGTCGGGGGGCGCCCAGCCCCAGCATTTT. The V and J genes are TRBV7-2 and TRBJ1-5, with a possible D match to TRBD1 (6 bases). Germline CDR1 is SGHTA and CDR2 is FQGNSA. There are 15 residues in the CDR3. Trimming left V 6 bases short and J 7 bases short, with 19 bases between.

There are a few counts of this clonotype. The chain couples TRBV11-2 to TRBJ1-2; no clear D. The germline V gene encodes CDR1 SGHAT and CDR2 FQNNGV. The CDR3 spans 14 residues. V was pared by 5 bases and J by 6 bases, with 16 bases between. The CDR3 coding sequence is TGTGCCAGCAGCCAGGACCCAAACACGGATGGCTACACCTTC. This codes for CASSQDPNTDGYTF.

The chain links TRBV7-9 to TRBJ2-5; TRBD2 is a possible D gene (6 bases). Germline V gene data show CDR1 as SEHNR and CDR2 as FQNEAQ (reference sequence). V lost 1 base to trimming and J lost 5 bases, with 17 bases between them. The CDR3 extends over 16 amino acids. For the CDR3, the DNA is TGTGCCAGCAGCTTAGAGGGCGGGACCCTGGTGGAGACCCAGTACTTC. The encoded protein is CASSLEGGTLVETQYF. Filled out from reference TRBV7-9 and TRBJ2-5, the complete variable domain reads DTGVSQNPRHKITKRGQNVTFRCDPISEHNRLYWYRQTLGQGPEFLTYFQNEAQLEKSRLLSDRFSAERPKGSFSTLEIQRTEQGDSAMYLCASSLEGGTLVETQYFGPGTRLLVL.

In regard to this clonotype: A much larger clone is a single base away; this may be a read error. The chain has TRBV7-2 and TRBJ1-5; D is possibly TRBD1 (5 bases). CDR1 and CDR2 (germline): SGHTA, FQGNSA. The CDR3 runs to 13 residues. CDR3 in amino acids: CVSSPWTSQPQHF. CDR3 sequence (DNA): TGTGTCAGCAGCCCCTGGACAAGCCAGCCCCAGCATTTT.

This clonotype was recorded only once. A much larger clone is a single base away; this may be a read error. The chain recombines TRBV19 with TRBJ1-1; tentatively, D is TRBD1 (5 bases). This CDR3 is 13 amino acids long. Germline V gene lookup returns CDR1 LNHDA and CDR2 SQIVND (reference sequence). CDR3 amino acids: CASSRGWNTETFF. The CDR3 DNA sequence: TGTGCCAGTAGTAGGGGGTGGAACACTGAAACTTTCTTT.

This clonotype occurred a few times. The chain has TRBV7-9 and TRBJ2-2; the match to TRBD1 covers 8 bases. V trimming: 5 bases; J trimming: 4 bases; junction bases outside the gene matches: 15. The CDR3 contains 18 residues. CDR1 is SEHNR, CDR2 FQNEAQ, per germline (reference sequence). This CDR3 is CASSNPGTGQNRTGELFF. In DNA, the CDR3 is TGTGCCAGCAGCAACCCCGGGACAGGCCAAAATCGCACCGGGGAGCTGTTTTTT. Filled out from reference TRBV7-9 and TRBJ2-2, the complete variable domain reads DTGVSQNPRHKITKRGQNVTFRCDPISEHNRLYWYRQTLGQGPEFLTYFQNEAQLEKSRLLSDRFSAERPKGSFSTLEIQRTEQGDSAMYLCASSNPGTGQNRTGELFFGEGSRLTVL.

This clonotype was observed many times. The chain has TRBV2 and TRBJ1-6, with a weak D call TRBD1 (5 bases). This CDR3 comprises 13 residues. The V gene's germline CDR1 is SNHLY and CDR2 FYNNEI. Between the trimmed V and J ends, which lost 3 bases and 8 bases, there was a span of 8 bases. CDR3 sequence: CASSDGQHSPLHF. The CDR3 bases are TGTGCCAGCAGTGACGGACAACATTCACCCCTCCACTTT.

This clonotype was detected once. This sequence joins TRBV25-1 and TRBJ1-1, with D perhaps matching TRBD1 (5 bases). V dropped 6 bases and J dropped 5 bases, with 19 bases sitting between them. The CDR3 spans 15 residues. Looked up from germline, CDR1 is MGHDK and CDR2 is SYGVNS. This chain's CDR3 is CASSLEWGRGTEAFF. DNA of the CDR3: TGTGCCAGCAGCTTGGAGTGGGGACGTGGAACTGAAGCTTTCTTT.

This clonotype was counted between two and nine times. This chain uses TRBV20-1 with TRBJ1-5; D gene uncertain. The CDR3 is 13 amino acids. Germline V gives CDR1 DFQATT, CDR2 SNEGSKA (reference sequence). Deletions cut 3 bases from V and 3 bases from J, with 9 bases between. CDR3 amino acids: CSASLEDNQPQHF. DNA of the CDR3: TGCAGTGCTAGTTTGGAAGACAATCAGCCCCAGCATTTT.